A single sample is the source of the 8 T cell receptor beta chains below, sequenced in a study of blood T cell repertoires in COVID-19. Clones were sequenced by immunoSEQ multiplex PCR, and TCRdb holds only the in-frame ones, with some missing. The sample includes 200,000 to 250,000 clones, around 90% seen only once; the top ten take about a tenth. Sequencing used PBMCs or T cells enriched from blood (not recorded which). Receptors were obtained from a man between 18 and 35 years old with acute COVID-19.

V is TRBV27 and J is TRBJ2-1; maybe TRBD2 (5 bases). Germline V gene lookup returns CDR1 MNHEY and CDR2 SMNVEV (reference sequence). The CDR3 covers 15 residues. Trimming stripped 6 bases from V and 0 bases from J, with 12 bases between. The DNA of the CDR3 is TGTGCCAGCAGGATCAGCGGAAGCTCCTACAATGAGCAGTTCTTC. Its translation: CASRISGSSYNEQFF.

This clone was observed a single time. J is TRBJ1-1 and V is TRBV19, with D possibly matching TRBD1 (5 bases). The ends were cut back, 9 bases at V and 1 base at J, with 12 bases in the middle. CDR3 length: 13 residues. CDR1 and CDR2 from the germline V gene are LNHDA and SQIVND (reference sequence). CDR3 nucleotide sequence: TGTGCCAGCCGACGGGGGGGGAACACTGAAGCTTTCTTT. Encoded protein: CASRRGGNTEAFF.

The genes are TRBV6-5 and TRBJ2-7, with D unclear. The V gene's germline CDR1 is MNHEY and CDR2 SVGAGI. CDR3 length equals 12 residues. Trimming left V 5 bases short and J 1 base short, with 6 bases between. The CDR3 is CASSQTSYEQYF. As DNA, the CDR3 is TGTGCCAGCAGTCAAACTTCCTACGAGCAGTACTTC.

The V call is TRBV28, the J call TRBJ1-2; perhaps TRBD1 as D (5 bases). Looked up from germline, CDR1 is MDHEN and CDR2 is SYDVKM. Trimming left V 3 bases short and J 5 bases short, with 13 bases between. There are 14 residues in the CDR3. Here the CDR3 DNA reads TGTGCCAGCAGTTTGGAAGGGGCAGGATATGGCTACACCTTC. Protein sequence: CASSLEGAGYGYTF.

V usage is TRBV18 and J usage is TRBJ2-5, with a possible D match to TRBD2 (5 bases). The CDR3 is made up of 14 amino acids. V was trimmed by 3 bases and J by 3 bases, leaving 11 bases between them. Germline V gives CDR1 KGHSH, CDR2 LQKENI. The chain's CDR3 is CASSPPSQKETQYF. As DNA, the CDR3 is TGTGCCAGCTCACCGCCTAGCCAGAAAGAGACCCAGTACTTC.

The chain is built from TRBV7-9 and TRBJ2-3; perhaps TRBD2 as D (6 bases). Trimming stripped 4 bases from V and 4 bases from J, with 15 bases between. The CDR3 is 15 residues long. Germline V gene data show CDR1 as SEHNR and CDR2 as FQNEAQ (reference sequence). For the CDR3, the DNA is TGTGCCAGCAGCTCTGACGGGAGTGAGGCAGATACGCAGTATTTT. This gives the protein CASSSDGSEADTQYF.

The chain carries TRBV9 and TRBJ1-5; possible D gene TRBD1, 6 bases. The CDR3 extends over 14 amino acids. Trimming left V 3 bases short and J 8 bases short, with 15 bases between. The germline V gene encodes CDR1 SGDLS and CDR2 YYNGEE. CDR3 sequence: CASSGGPNGEPQHF. The CDR3 coding sequence is TGTGCCAGCAGCGGGGGGCCCAACGGCGAGCCCCAGCATTTT. Full variable domain (rest looked up from reference TRBV9 and TRBJ1-5): DSGVTQTPKHLITATGQRVTLRCSPRSGDLSVYWYQQSLDQGLQFLIQYYNGEERAKGNILERFSAQQFPDLHSELNLSSLELGDSALYFCASSGGPNGEPQHFGDGTRLSIL.

The rearrangement links TRBV7-2 to TRBJ2-1, with 15 bases identical to TRBD2. CDR3 length: 15 amino acids. The germline V gene encodes CDR1 SGHTA and CDR2 FQGNSA. V shed 5 bases, J shed 7 bases, and the junction held 3 bases outside the gene matches. CDR3 sequence reads: CASSQGLAGGNEQFF. In DNA, the CDR3 is TGTGCCAGCAGCCAAGGACTAGCGGGAGGGAATGAGCAGTTCTTC.